The 5 T cell receptor beta chains below all came from one sample that was sequenced in a study of blood T cell repertoires in COVID-19. Generated by immunoSEQ multiplex PCR, the TCRdb table keeps only in-frame clones and is missing some. The sample lists approximately 380,000 clones, about 89% occurring once. Sequenced sample: PBMCs or T cells enriched from blood (not recorded which). Every receptor here comes from a woman aged 40 to 55 who had been exposed to COVID-19.

The V and J genes are TRBV2 and TRBJ1-2; 7 bases line up with TRBD1. Germline V gene data show CDR1 as SNHLY and CDR2 as FYNNEI. The CDR3 has 12 amino acids. V was clipped by 5 bases and J by 8 bases; unmatched bases: 5. As DNA, the CDR3 is TGTGCCAGCAGTATACAGGGGTGGGGCTACACCTTC. This encodes CASSIQGWGYTF.

The V and J genes are TRBV10-3 and TRBJ2-1; a possible D gene is TRBD1 (6 bases). The CDR3 has 12 residues. V gave up 8 bases and J gave up 7 bases, with 12 bases separating them. Germline CDR1 is ENHRY and CDR2 is SYGVKD. The CDR3 DNA is TGTGCCATCCAGACAGGCGCTAATGAGCAGTTCTTC. Its translation: CAIQTGANEQFF.

A single count supports this clone. The chain links TRBV19 to TRBJ2-2, with 7 bases lining up with TRBD2. V dropped 2 bases and J dropped 8; count of bases not matched to a gene: 11. The CDR3 runs 16 residues. The germline gives CDR1 LNHDA, CDR2 SQIVND (reference sequence). The CDR3 sequence: CASSIKGLAASGELFF. CDR3 nucleotide sequence: TGTGCCAGTAGTATAAAGGGGCTAGCGGCATCTGGGGAGCTGTTTTTT.

The chain carries TRBV5-1 and TRBJ2-3, with 7 bases matching TRBD2. Per germline, CDR1 SGHRS and CDR2 YFSETQ. The length of the CDR3 is 15 residues. The J segment lost 4 bases and the V segment lost 2 bases, leaving 7 bases of the junction unmatched. CDR3 bases: TGCGCCAGCAGCTTAGGACTAGGGTGGGCAGATACGCAGTATTTT. It codes for CASSLGLGWADTQYF.

The gene calls are TRBV6-5 and TRBJ1-5; TRBD1 matches at 10 bases. The germline gives CDR1 MNHEY, CDR2 SVGAGI. The CDR3 covers 15 residues. V shed 6 bases, J shed 2 bases, and the junction held 4 bases outside the gene matches. The CDR3 nucleotides are TGTGCCAGCAGCCAGGACAGGGGGGGCAATCAGCCCCAGCATTTT. Translated: CASSQDRGGNQPQHF.